This entry features one TCR beta chain sequence. Its cognate antigen is unknown. This record belongs to a study of T cell responses to AZD1222 COVID-19 vaccine. Overall study findings and caveats: Repertoires in all cases were sampled only once the peak T cell response had passed. Compared with day 0, the breadth and depth of the Spike-specific TCR repertoire rose significantly after two doses of AZD1222. Donors skewed white British and female; clonal diversity was possibly underestimated.

Libraries were prepared by immunoSEQ multiplex PCR; TCRdb keeps only in-frame clonotypes and omits some of them. The sample carries 110,000 to 150,000 clones, more than 75% recorded once. Recipients boosted at about 4 weeks or about 12 weeks are pooled. The V gene lost 0 bases and the J gene lost 5 bases, with 7 bases spanning the gap. Looked up from germline, CDR1 is GTSNPN and CDR2 is SVGIG (reference sequence). The CDR3 extends over 13 amino acids. The clonotype originates from an adult who received the AZD1222 COVID-19 vaccine. The chain recombines TRBV30 with TRBJ1-4, with D hard to call. The starting material was peripheral blood, obtained 28 days after the second AZD1222 dose. The CDR3 DNA is TGTGCCTGGAGTGTAGGCGGGAATGAAAAACTGTTTTTT. Amino acids: CAWSVGGNEKLFF.